This T cell receptor beta chain was sequenced during a study of blood T cell repertoires in COVID-19. For the study at large: Acute and convalescent COVID-19 samples came from the United States, Italy and Spain.

The germline V gene has CDR1 MDHEN and CDR2 SYDVKM. CDR3 length: 15 amino acids. Trimming cost V 3 bases and J 0 bases, with 12 bases left between them. Using immunoSEQ multiplex PCR, the repertoire was profiled, and TCRdb retains in-frame clones only, with some absent. Of fewer than 350,000 clones in the sample, around four fifths were seen once. The genes are TRBV28 and TRBJ2-7; TRBD2 might be the D (6 bases). Specimen: peripheral blood. The receptor comes from a woman aged 50 to 65 with active or convalescent COVID-19. The CDR3: CASSFYGGSSYEQYF. CDR3 DNA: TGTGCCAGCAGTTTCTACGGAGGGAGCTCCTACGAGCAGTACTTC.